This TCR beta chain is drawn from a study of OX40 agonist ivuxolimab in advanced cancers. Study background: Treatment received earlier with anti-PD-1, anti-PD-L1 or anti-CTLA-4 agents was allowed, and under 50% had some.

The repertoire was sequenced with immunoSEQ multiplex PCR; TCRdb's copy has only in-frame clones and lacks some. The sample lists about 98,000 clones, more than 85% seen once, with 0.26% in the top ten. The source of this sequence is an adult with an advanced solid tumor such as melanoma, head and neck, liver or kidney cancer. This specimen consisted of CD4+ or CD8+ T cells sorted from blood, obtained in a trial of the OX40 agonist ivuxolimab.

The CDR3 DNA follows: TGTGCCAGCAGTTACTCGGCCAATGAGCAGTTCTTC. This encodes CASSYSANEQFF. The chain links TRBV6-6 to TRBJ2-1; D is unresolved. CDR1 and CDR2 (germline): MNHNY, SVGAGI (reference sequence). The CDR3 covers 12 residues. Deletions cut 0 bases from V and 6 bases from J, with 3 bases between.